This T cell receptor (beta chain) originates from a study of T-cell memory formation after mild COVID-19. Study details: Largely, the TCR clusters proved donor specific.

In this sample, this clonotype turned up a few times. The antigen remains unidentified. The CDR3 totals 13 residues. Per the germline V gene, CDR1 is SQVTM and CDR2 is ANQGSEA. Between the trimmed V and J ends, which lost 5 bases and 4 bases, there was a span of 14 bases. A 5'RACE reaction primed in the constant segment made cDNA libraries of TCR alpha and TCR beta, and these carried sample barcodes and UMIs. TCRdb reprocessed the 5' RACE reads with MiXCR, giving one entry per CDR3 protein. The table shows approximately 440,000 distinct CDR3 sequences, with around 19% occurring only once. Study results and caveats: Clones that contracted from day 15 to 85 had balanced CD4/CD8; later expanders were CD4+ biased. Certain responding clones were present in pre-infection memory, suggesting participation of cross-reactive memory.

The chain joins TRBV29-1 to TRBJ1-1; maybe TRBD1 (6 bases). Input material: PBMCs or a T cell subset sorted from them (not recorded which). This clonotype was obtained from an adult woman who had mild COVID-19 (a few samples of this study predate the infection). Cell type and time point are not known. CDR3 nucleotides: TGCAGCGTTCAGGGGCGTGATGGCACTGAAGCTTTCTTT. It codes for CSVQGRDGTEAFF.